The clone carrying this T cell receptor (beta chain) was detected a few times. The data were taken from a study of T-cell memory formation after mild COVID-19. The overall study: Each donor largely had its own TCR clusters.

Constant-segment primers and 5'RACE yielded cDNA libraries for TCR alpha and TCR beta, each carrying sample barcodes and UMIs. TCRdb used MiXCR to reprocess the 5' RACE reads, holding one entry per CDR3 protein. Among under 700,000 distinct CDR3 sequences listed, around 21% were seen once. The CDR3 is 13 amino acids. J was trimmed by 3 bases and V by 5 bases; bases with no gene match: 3. Germline CDR1 DFQATT, CDR2 SNEGSKA (reference sequence). This receptor was taken from an adult woman who had mild COVID-19 (a few samples of this study predate the infection). Cell type and time point are not known. Input material: PBMCs or a T cell subset sorted from them (not recorded which). The genes are TRBV20-1 and TRBJ2-7; 11 bases are shared with TRBD1. The CDR3 coding sequence is TGCAGTGCTTCGGACAGGGGGCACTACGAGCAGTACTTC. Translation: CSASDRGHYEQYF.